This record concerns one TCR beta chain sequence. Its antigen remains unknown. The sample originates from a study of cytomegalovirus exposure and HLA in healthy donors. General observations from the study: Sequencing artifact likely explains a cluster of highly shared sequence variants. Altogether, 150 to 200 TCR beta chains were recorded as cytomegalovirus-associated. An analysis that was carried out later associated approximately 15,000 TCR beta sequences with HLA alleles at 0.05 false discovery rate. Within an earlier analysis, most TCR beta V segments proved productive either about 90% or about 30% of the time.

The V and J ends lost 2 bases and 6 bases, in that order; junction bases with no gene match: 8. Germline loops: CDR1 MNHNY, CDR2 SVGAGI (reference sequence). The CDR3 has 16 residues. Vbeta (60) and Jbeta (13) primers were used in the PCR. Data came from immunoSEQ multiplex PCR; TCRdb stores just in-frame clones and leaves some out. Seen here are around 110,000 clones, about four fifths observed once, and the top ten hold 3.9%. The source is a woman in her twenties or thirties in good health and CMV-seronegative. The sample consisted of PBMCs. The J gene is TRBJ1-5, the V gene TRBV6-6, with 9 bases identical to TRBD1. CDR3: CASSYQGTGFGQPQHF. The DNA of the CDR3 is TGTGCCAGCAGTTACCAAGGGACAGGGTTTGGTCAGCCCCAGCATTTT.